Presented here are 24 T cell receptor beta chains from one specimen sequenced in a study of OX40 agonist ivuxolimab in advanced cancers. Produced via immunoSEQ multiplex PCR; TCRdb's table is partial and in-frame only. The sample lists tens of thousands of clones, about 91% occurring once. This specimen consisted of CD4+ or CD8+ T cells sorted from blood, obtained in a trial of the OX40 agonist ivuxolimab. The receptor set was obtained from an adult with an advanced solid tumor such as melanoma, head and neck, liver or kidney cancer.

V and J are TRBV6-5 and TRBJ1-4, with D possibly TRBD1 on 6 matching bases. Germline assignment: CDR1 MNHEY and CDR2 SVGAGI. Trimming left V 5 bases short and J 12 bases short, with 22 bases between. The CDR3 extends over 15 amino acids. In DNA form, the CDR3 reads TGTGCCAGCAGTCGGACAGTTTTGCCCCGTCCGGAACTGTTTTTT. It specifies CASSRTVLPRPELFF.

CDR3 coding DNA: TGTGCCATCAGTGACTCAGGGGGAGGGAACTATGGCTACACCTTC. This encodes CAISDSGGGNYGYTF. The V call is TRBV10-3, the J call TRBJ1-2; 7 bases match TRBD1. V lost 3 bases, J lost 2 bases, and 6 bases stayed unmatched. The CDR3 contains 15 residues. Germline assignment: CDR1 ENHRY and CDR2 SYGVKD.

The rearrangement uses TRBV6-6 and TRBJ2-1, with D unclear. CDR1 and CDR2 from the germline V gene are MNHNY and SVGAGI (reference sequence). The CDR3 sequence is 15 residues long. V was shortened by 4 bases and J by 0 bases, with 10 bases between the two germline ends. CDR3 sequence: CASSLPYLSYNEQFF. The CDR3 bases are TGTGCCAGCAGTTTACCTTACCTCTCCTACAATGAGCAGTTCTTC.

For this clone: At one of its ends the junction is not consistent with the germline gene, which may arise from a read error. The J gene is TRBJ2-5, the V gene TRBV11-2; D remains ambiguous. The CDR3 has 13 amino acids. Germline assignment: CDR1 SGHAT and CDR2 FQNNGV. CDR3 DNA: TGTGCCAGCAGCTTAACCAGGACCCCGCCGAAGGACTTC. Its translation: CASSLTRTPPKDF.

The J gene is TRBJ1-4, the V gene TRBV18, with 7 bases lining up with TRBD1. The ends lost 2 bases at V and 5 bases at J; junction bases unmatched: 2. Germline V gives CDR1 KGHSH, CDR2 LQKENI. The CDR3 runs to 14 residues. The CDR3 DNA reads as TGTGCCAGCTCACCATTCAGGGGGAATGAAAAACTGTTTTTT. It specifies CASSPFRGNEKLFF.

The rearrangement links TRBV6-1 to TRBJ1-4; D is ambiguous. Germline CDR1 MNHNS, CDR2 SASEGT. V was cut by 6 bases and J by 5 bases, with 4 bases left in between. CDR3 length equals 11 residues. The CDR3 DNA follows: TGTGCCAGCAGGGTGAATGAAAAACTGTTTTTT. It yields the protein CASRVNEKLFF.

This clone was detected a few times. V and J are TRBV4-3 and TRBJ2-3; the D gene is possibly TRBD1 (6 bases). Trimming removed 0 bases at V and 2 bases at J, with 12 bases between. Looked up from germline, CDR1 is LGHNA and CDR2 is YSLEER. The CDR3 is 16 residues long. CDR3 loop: CASSQDGRGFTDTQYF. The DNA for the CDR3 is TGCGCCAGCAGCCAAGACGGCAGGGGTTTCACAGATACGCAGTATTTT.

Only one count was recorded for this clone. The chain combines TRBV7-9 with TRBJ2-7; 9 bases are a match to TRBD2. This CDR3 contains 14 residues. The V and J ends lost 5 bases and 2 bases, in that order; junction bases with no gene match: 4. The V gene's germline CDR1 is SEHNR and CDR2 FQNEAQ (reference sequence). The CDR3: CASSRGTSPYEQYF. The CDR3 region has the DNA TGTGCCAGCAGCAGAGGGACTAGCCCCTACGAGCAGTACTTC.

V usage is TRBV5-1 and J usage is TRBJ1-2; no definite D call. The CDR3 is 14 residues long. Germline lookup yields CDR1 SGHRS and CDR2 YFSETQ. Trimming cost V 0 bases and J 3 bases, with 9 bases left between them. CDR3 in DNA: TGCGCCAGCAGCTTGGAAAACGGCGACTATGGCTACACCTTC. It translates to CASSLENGDYGYTF.

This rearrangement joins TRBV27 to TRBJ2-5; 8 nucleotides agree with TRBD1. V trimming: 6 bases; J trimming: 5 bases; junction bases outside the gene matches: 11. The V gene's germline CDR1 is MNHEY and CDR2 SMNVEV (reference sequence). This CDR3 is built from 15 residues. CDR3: CASRSTRGLGETQYF. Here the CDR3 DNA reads TGTGCCAGCAGGTCAACCAGGGGGCTAGGGGAGACCCAGTACTTC.

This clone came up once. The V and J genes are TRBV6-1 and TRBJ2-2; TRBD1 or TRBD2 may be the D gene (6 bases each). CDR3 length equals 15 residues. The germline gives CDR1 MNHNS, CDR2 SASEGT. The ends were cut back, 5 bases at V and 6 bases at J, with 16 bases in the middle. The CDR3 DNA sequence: TGTGCCAGCAGTTTCGAGGGGGGTTGGTCCGGGGAGCTGTTTTTT. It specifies CASSFEGGWSGELFF.

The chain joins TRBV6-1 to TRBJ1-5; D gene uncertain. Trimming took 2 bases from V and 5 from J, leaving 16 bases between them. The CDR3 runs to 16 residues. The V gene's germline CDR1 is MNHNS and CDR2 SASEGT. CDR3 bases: TGTGCCAGCAGTGAATTCTGGATACTGGAGTATCAGCCCCAGCATTTT. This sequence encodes CASSEFWILEYQPQHF.

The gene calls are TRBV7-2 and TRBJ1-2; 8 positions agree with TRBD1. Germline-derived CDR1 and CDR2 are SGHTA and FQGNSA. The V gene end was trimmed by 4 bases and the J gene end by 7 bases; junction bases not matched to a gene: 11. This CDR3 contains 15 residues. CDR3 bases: TGTGCCAGCAGCTCGAACCGACAGGGGTGGCGTGGCTACACCTTC. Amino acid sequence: CASSSNRQGWRGYTF.

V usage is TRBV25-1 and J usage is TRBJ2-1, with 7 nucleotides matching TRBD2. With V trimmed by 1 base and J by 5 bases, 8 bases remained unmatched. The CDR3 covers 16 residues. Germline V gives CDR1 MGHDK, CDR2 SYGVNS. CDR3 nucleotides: TGTGCCAGCAGTGAATCGCCAGCGGGAACCCACAATGAGCAGTTCTTC. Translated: CASSESPAGTHNEQFF.

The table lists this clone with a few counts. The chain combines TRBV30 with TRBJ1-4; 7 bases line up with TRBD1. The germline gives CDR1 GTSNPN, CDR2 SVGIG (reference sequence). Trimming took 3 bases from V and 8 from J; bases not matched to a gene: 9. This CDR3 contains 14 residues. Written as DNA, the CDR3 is TGTGCCTGGAGCAACAGGGGTAATGTCGAAAAACTGTTTTTT. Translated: CAWSNRGNVEKLFF.

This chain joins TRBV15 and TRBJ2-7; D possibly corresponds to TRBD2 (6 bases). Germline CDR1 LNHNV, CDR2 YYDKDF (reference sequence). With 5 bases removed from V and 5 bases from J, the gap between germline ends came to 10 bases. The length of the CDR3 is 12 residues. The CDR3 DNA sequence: TGTGCCACCAGCGGGCGGGGAAACGAGCAGTACTTC. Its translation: CATSGRGNEQYF.

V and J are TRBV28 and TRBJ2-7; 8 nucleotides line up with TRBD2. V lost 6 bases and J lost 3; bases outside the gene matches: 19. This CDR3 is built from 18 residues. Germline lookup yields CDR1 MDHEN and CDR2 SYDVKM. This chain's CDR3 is CASSPNWLMQGLVYEQYF. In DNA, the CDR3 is TGTGCCAGCAGCCCCAACTGGCTAATGCAGGGACTAGTCTACGAGCAGTACTTC.

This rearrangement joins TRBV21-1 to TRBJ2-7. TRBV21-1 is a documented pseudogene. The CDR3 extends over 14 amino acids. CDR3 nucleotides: TGTGCCAGCCGCGGTTTATTAGGGCTCTACGAGCAGTACTTC. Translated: CASRGLLGLYEQYF.

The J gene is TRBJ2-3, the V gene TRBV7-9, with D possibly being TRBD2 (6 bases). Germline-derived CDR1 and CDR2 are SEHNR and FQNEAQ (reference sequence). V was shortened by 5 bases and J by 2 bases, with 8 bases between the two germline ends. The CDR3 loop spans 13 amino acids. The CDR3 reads CASSRDSTDTQYF. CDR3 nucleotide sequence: TGTGCCAGCAGCCGGGACTCCACAGATACGCAGTATTTT.

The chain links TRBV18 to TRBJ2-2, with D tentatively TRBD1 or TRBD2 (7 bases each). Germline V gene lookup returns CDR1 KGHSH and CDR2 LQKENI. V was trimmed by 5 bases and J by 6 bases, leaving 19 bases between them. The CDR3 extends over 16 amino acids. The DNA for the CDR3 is TGTGCCAGCTCATCTCAACGACAGGGAGGGTCCGGGGAGCTGTTTTTT. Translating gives CASSSQRQGGSGELFF.

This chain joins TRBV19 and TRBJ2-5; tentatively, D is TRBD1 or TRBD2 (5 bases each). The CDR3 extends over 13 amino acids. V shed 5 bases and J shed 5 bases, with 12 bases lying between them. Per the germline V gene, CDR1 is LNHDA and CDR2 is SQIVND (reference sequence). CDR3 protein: CASSAGTVETQYF. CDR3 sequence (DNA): TGTGCCAGTAGTGCCGGGACGGTCGAGACCCAGTACTTC.

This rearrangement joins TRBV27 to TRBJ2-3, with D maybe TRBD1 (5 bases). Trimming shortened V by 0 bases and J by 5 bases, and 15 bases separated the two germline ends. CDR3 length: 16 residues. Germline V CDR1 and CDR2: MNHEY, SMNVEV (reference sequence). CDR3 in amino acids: CASSLSTAGSGDTQYF. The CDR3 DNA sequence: TGTGCCAGCAGTTTATCGACGGCAGGGTCGGGAGATACGCAGTATTTT.

In DNA form, the CDR3 reads TGTGCCTCCGGACAGAAGAACACTGAAGCTTTCTTT. Translated, it gives CASGQKNTEAFF. V and J are TRBV30 and TRBJ1-1; TRBD1 is a possible D gene (6 bases). V gave up 7 bases and J gave up 1 base, with 10 bases separating them. This CDR3 region has 12 residues. The germline gives CDR1 GTSNPN, CDR2 SVGIG (reference sequence).

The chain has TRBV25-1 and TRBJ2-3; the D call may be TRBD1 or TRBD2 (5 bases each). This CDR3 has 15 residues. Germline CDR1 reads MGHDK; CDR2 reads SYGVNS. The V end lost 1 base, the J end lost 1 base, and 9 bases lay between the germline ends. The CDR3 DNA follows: TGTGCCAGCAGTGAATCAGGGAGACGCACAGATACGCAGTATTTT. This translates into CASSESGRRTDTQYF.